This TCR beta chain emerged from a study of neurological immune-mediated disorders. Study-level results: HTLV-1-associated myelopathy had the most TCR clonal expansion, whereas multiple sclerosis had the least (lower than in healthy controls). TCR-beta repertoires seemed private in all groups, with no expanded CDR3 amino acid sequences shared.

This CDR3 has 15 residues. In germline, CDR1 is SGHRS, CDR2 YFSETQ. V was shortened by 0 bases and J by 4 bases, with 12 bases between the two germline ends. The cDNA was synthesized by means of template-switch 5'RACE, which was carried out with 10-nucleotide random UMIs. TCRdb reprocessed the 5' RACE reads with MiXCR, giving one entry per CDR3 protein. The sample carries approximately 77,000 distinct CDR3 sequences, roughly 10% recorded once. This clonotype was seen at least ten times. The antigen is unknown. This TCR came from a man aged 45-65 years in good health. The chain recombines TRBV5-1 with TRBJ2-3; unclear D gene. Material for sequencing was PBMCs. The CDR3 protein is CASSLEARPADTQYF. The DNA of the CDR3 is TGCGCCAGCAGCTTGGAGGCCAGGCCTGCAGATACGCAGTATTTT.